These T cell receptor beta chains were read from a single sample in a study of T cell responses to AZD1222 COVID-19 vaccine. This table comes from immunoSEQ multiplex PCR, and its TCRdb copy is limited to in-frame clones, with some not included. The data show 130,000 or so clones, approximately 88% seen once. The sequencing used peripheral blood, collected 28 days after the second AZD1222 dose. All receptors derive from an adult who received the AZD1222 COVID-19 vaccine. Each CDR3 is given with its conserved first and last residue. Fields, in order: V gene, clone size, CDR3 protein. Clone size is shown for a subset of rows, as once, few, many or a class of expanded clone.

>TRBV10-1|many
CASSESGRISGVYNQPQHF
>TRBV9|.
CASSYQGATNEKLFF
>TRBV5-1|.
CASSLRGFRTDTQYF
>TRBV7-2|.
CASSYRTVNTGELFF
>TRBV13|.
CASSLLMTGANYGYTF
>TRBV6-5|.
CASSYRVLNTEAFF
>TRBV6-4|.
CASSEGAGYNEQFF
>TRBV4-2|.
CASSQDPWQGNQPQHF
>TRBV5-4|.
CASSLEGTTGNTIYF
>TRBV23-1|.
CASSQSTGSQETQYF
>TRBV7-5|.
CARSFFVPYRNSYNEQFF
>TRBV29-1|.
CSVKESTEAFF
>TRBV29-1|.
CSAGGWGGPPSNTGELFF
>TRBV30|.
CAGGESTNEKLFF
>TRBV9|.
CASSVAASGRTDTQYF
>TRBV6-6|.
CAGEVEGSGTEAFF
>TRBV6-5|.
CASSYGSGTGVEQYF
>TRBV6-7|.
CASSYRSKGANTEAFF
>TRBV30|.
CAWSASPTGELFF
>TRBV2|.
CASSRTTLSSNTEAFF
>TRBV4-2|.
CASSQDLQGARNTIYF
>TRBV18|.
CASSLVDSYLAEAFF
>TRBV25-1|.
CASSEYGGEGATGELFF
>TRBV4-2|.
CASSSPGSFYEQYF
>TRBV7-8|.
CASSQTGLAGTEQFF
>TRBV6-2/TRBV6-3|.
CASSPDRVRGYTF
>TRBV19|.
CASSIAGLGSSYEQYF
>TRBV5-1|.
CASSSPAYTDTQYF
>TRBV7-2|.
CASSFGSGSPLHF
>TRBV7-2|.
CASSPLDSAADTQYF
>TRBV13|once
CASRAFEELTRGYTF
>TRBV6-5|few
CASRKWGMANTEAFF
>TRBV4-2|few
CASGLSELRGSYEQYF
>TRBV27|.
CASSYPTAGGTYNEQFF
>TRBV11-2|.
CASSIGTGNTNEKLFF
>TRBV11-3|.
CASSRNTEAFF
>TRBV28|.
CASSLIANTEAFF
>TRBV7-9|.
CASSAPSHLGSGNTIYF
>TRBV28|.
CASSPTQGSGYTF
>TRBV15|.
CATSPLGTDNTGELFF
>TRBV27|.
CASSSRTGDSYEQYF
>TRBV7-2|once
CASSPTDRTNTEAFF
>TRBV5-1|.
CASSLRGGGETQYF
>TRBV7-4|few
CASSLEGEALYQETQYF
>TRBV14|.
CASSQETARKAQYF
>TRBV7-9|.
CASSFFPGTEAFF
>TRBV24-1|.
CATSPTGDVGGRKFF
>TRBV29-1|.
CSVGGQGEGGYTF
>TRBV11-3|.
CASTTGGVIYEQYF